These 5 T cell receptor beta chains were sequenced from one sample in a study of tumor-infiltrating lymphocytes in primary liver carcinoma. A constant-region primer served to make TCR beta cDNA from approximately 490 ng total RNA. Slightly modified ARM-PCR served as the procedure for the TCR beta libraries. These libraries came from three rounds of nested multiplex PCR. Forward primers for TRBV1-TRBV30 and a C-beta reverse primer served the first two PCR rounds, at around 9 cycles each. One entry per CDR3 protein results from TCRdb running MiXCR on the multiplex PCR reads. The sample consists of about 70,000 distinct CDR3 sequences, 60% to 75% of them appearing once. The roughly 17-32 mg bulk tissue piece was not sorted before simultaneous RNA and DNA extraction. Sequenced input: liver tumor tissue from sampling region 4. Subset: tumor region T4, right-lateral pole. The receptors come from a man aged 35-49 years with primary liver carcinoma and hepatitis B virus infection.

As concerns this clonotype: Without the conserved terminal phenylalanine or tryptophan, this CDR3 likely stems from a read error. The CDR3 DNA reads as TGTGCCTGGGGTGGCCCCCCCCTGCCAGACCAAGAGACCCAGTACATC. Protein sequence: CAWGGPPLPDQETQYI. V usage is TRBV30 and J usage is TRBJ2-5; no firm D call. The germline gives CDR1 GTSNPN, CDR2 SVGIG (reference sequence). Trimming took off 5 bases at V and 0 bases at J, with 19 bases between the two ends. The CDR3 has 16 residues.

By sample fraction, this clonotype is medium-sized. The chain uses TRBV29-1 and TRBJ2-2, with no clear D. This CDR3 has 12 residues. V was pared by 3 bases and J by 7 bases, with 9 bases between. CDR1 and CDR2 from the germline V gene are SQVTM and ANQGSEA. CDR3 region: CSVDQGLGELFF. The CDR3 DNA reads TGCAGCGTTGACCAAGGGCTCGGGGAGCTGTTTTTT.

Turning to this clonotype: Lacking the conserved final phenylalanine or tryptophan, this CDR3 likely reflects a read error. The V gene is TRBV7-8, the J gene TRBJ1-2; D might be TRBD1 (6 bases). This CDR3 is 15 amino acids long. CDR1 and CDR2 from the germline V gene are SGHVS and FQNEAQ. The CDR3, as DNA: TGTGCCAGCAGCCCTCGGACAGAGGTGAACTATGACTACACCTCC. Residues: CASSPRTEVNYDYTS.

On this clonotype itself: Without the conserved terminal phenylalanine or tryptophan, this CDR3 likely stems from a read error. The chain joins TRBV6-2 or TRBV6-3 to TRBJ2-3; D unresolved. The V and J ends lost 8 bases and 12 bases respectively, with 18 bases between them. The germline V gene has CDR1 MNHEY and CDR2 SVGEGT. There are 12 residues in the CDR3. CDR3 protein: CASRTIWSDQYS. The CDR3 region has the DNA TGTGCCAGCCGTACCATCTGGAGTGACCAGTATTCT.

A remark on this clonotype: Germline is not matched at one junction end, which may reflect a read error. The rearrangement uses TRBV4-1 and TRBJ1-5, with D perhaps TRBD1 (6 bases). The germline V gene has CDR1 MGHRA and CDR2 YSYEKL. The CDR3 loop spans 12 amino acids. CDR3 in amino acids: CASSQGNQPQNF. Here the CDR3 DNA reads TGCGCCAGTAGCCAGGGGAATCAGCCCCAGAATTTT.